The source of this T cell receptor (beta chain) is a study of esophageal squamous cell carcinoma under preoperative chemotherapy. Note on this clonotype: The antigen is unknown. The junction differs from germline at one of its ends, possibly a read error.

Time point indicated: before preoperative PTX-NDP chemotherapy. Study conclusions and caveats: Peripheral T cells showed a significant TCR diversity increase after chemotherapy, unlike tumor-infiltrating lymphocytes.

TCRdb passed the PCR reads through MiXCR, listing each CDR3 protein once. Of around 29,000 distinct CDR3 sequences in the sample, roughly half were seen once. The CDR3 has 14 residues. CDR1 is SGHTA and CDR2 is FQGNSA in the germline V gene. The sample was collected from a patient given preoperative chemotherapy. The sequence was collected from a human donor with esophageal squamous cell carcinoma. The donor label of this sample is uncertain. V gene TRBV7-2 combines with J gene TRBJ2-2; a possible D gene is TRBD1 (8 bases). The CDR3 region is CASSTGGGTETLYF. CDR3 sequence (DNA): TGTGCCAGCAGCACAGGGGGGGGCACCGAGACGCTGTATTTT.